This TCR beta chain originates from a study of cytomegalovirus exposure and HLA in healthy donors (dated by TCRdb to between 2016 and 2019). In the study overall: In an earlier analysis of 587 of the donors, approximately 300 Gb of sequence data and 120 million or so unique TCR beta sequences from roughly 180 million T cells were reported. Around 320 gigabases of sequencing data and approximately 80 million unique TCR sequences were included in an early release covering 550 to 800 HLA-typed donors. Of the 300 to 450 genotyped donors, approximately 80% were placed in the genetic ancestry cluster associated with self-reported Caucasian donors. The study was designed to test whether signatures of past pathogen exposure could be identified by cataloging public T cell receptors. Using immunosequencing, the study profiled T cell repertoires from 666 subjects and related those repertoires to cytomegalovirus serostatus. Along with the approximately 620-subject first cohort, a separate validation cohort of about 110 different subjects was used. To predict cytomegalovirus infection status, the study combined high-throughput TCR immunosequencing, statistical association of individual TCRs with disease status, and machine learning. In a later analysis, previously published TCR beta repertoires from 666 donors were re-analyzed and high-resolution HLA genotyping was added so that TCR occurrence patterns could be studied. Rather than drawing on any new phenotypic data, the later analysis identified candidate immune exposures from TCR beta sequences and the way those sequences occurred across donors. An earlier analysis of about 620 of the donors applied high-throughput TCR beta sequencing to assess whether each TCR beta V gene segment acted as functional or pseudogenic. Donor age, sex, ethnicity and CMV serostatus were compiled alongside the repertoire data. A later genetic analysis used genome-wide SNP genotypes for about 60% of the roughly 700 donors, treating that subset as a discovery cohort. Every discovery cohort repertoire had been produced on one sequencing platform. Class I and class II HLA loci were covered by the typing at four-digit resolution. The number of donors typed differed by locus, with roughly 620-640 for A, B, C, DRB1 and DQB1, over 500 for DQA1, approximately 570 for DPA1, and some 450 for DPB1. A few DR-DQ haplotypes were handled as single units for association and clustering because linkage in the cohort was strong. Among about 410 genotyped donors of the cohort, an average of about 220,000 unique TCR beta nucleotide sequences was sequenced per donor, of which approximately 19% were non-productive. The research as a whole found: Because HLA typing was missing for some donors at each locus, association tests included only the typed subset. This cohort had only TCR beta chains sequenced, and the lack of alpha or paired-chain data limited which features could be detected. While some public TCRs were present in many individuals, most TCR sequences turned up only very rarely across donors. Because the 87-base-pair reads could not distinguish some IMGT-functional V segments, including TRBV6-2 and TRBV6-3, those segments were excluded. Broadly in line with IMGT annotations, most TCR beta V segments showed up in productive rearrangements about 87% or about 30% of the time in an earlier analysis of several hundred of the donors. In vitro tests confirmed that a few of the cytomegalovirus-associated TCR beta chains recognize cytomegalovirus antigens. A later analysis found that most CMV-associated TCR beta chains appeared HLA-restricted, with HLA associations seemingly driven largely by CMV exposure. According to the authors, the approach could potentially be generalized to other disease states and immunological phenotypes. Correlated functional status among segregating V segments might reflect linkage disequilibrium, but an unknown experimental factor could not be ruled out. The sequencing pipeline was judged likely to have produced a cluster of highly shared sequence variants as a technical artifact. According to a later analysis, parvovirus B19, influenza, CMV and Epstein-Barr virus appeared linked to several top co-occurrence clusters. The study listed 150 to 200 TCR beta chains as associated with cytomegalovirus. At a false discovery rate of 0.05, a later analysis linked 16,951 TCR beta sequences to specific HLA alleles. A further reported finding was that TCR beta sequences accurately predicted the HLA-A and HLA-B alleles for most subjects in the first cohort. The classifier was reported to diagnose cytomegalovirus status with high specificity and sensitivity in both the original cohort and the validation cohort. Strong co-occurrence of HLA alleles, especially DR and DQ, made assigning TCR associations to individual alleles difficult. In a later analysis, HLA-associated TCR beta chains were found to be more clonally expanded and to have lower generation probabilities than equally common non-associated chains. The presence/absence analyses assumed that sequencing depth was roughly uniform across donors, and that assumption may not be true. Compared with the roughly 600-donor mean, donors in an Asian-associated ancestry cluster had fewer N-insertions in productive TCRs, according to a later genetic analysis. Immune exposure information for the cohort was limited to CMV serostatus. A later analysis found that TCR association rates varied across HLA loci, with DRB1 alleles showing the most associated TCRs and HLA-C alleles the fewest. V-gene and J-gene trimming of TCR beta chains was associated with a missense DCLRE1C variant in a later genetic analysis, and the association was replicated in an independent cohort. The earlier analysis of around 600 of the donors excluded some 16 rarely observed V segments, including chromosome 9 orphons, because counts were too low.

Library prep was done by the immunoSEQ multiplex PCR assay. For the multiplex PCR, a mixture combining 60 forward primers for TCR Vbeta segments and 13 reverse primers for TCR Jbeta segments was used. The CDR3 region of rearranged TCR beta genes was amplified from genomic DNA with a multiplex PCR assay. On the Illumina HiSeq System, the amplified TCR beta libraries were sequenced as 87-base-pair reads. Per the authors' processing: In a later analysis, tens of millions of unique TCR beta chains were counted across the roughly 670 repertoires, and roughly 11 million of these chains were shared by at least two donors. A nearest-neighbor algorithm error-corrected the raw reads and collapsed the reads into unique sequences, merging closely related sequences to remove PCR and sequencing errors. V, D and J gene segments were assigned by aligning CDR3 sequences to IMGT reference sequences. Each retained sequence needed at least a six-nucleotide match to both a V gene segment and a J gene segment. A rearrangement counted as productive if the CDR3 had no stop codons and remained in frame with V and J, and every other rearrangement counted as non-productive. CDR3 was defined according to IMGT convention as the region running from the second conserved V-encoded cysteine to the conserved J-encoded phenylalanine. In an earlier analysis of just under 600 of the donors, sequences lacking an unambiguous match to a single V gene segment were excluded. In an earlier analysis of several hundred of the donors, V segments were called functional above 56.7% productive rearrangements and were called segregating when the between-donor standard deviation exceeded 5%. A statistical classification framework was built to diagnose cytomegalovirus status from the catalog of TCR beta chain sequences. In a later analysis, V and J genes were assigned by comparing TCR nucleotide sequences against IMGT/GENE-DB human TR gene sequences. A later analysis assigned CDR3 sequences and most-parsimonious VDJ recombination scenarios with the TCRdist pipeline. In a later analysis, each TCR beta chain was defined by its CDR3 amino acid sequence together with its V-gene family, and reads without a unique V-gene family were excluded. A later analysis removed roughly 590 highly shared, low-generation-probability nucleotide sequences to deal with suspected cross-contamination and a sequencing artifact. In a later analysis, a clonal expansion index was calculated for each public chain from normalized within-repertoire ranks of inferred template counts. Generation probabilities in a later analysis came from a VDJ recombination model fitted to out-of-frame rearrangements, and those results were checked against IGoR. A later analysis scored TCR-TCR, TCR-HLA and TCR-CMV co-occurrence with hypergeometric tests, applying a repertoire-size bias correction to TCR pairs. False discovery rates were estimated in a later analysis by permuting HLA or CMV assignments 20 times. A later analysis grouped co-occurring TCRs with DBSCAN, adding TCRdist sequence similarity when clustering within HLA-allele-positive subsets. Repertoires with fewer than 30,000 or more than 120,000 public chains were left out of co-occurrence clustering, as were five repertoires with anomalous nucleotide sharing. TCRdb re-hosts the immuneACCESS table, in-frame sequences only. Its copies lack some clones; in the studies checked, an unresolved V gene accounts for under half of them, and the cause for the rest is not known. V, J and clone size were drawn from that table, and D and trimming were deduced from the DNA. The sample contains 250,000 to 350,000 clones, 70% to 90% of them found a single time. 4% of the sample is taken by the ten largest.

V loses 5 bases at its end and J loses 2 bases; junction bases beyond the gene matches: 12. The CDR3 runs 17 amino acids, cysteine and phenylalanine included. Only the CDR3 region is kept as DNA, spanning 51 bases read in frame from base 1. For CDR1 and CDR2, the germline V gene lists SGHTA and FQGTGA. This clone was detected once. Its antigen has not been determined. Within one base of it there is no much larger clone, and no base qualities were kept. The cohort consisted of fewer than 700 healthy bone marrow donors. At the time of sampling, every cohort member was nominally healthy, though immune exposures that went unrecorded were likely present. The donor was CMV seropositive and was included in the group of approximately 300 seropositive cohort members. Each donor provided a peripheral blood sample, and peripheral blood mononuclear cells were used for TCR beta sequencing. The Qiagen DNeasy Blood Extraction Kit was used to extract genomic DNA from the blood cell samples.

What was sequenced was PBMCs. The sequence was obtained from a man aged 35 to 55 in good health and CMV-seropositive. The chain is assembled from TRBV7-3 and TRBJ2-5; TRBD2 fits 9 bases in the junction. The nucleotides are TGTGCCAGCAGCCACACTAATTCCCTAGCGGGGCAAGAGACCCAGTACTTC. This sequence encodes CASSHTNSLAGQETQYF.